A single sample gave rise to the 31 T cell receptor beta chains below, sequenced in a study of somatic mutations in cytotoxic T cells in rheumatoid arthritis. Sequenced by immunoSEQ multiplex PCR; TCRdb stores in-frame clones only, minus some. The sample holds under 20,000 clones, about 81% seen once. The specimen was CD8+ T cells sorted from blood. These TCRs come from an adult with rheumatoid arthritis.

The V and J genes are TRBV19 and TRBJ2-1; D gene uncertain. This CDR3 is built from 10 residues. The V gene lost 8 bases and the J gene lost 5 bases, with 4 bases spanning the gap. CDR1 and CDR2 from the germline V gene are LNHDA and SQIVND (reference sequence). DNA of the CDR3: TGTGCCAGTGGAGACAATGAGCAGTTCTTC. Amino acid sequence: CASGDNEQFF.

This chain links TRBV6-5 with TRBJ2-1; D gene uncertain. This CDR3 is 13 amino acids long. The germline gives CDR1 MNHEY, CDR2 SVGAGI. V was pared by 6 bases and J by 4 bases, with 10 bases between. CDR3 amino acids: CASRLTAYNEQFF. In DNA form, the CDR3 reads TGTGCCAGCAGACTAACGGCATACAATGAGCAGTTCTTC.

This sequence joins TRBV4-2 and TRBJ2-3; 13 nucleotides line up with TRBD2. The CDR3 contains 16 residues. V gave up 6 bases and J gave up 1 base; unmatched junction bases: 4. Germline CDR1 reads LGHNA; CDR2 reads YNFKEQ. DNA for the CDR3: TGTGCCAGCAGTTCGGGACTAGCGGGACGCACAGATACGCAGTATTTT. Its translation: CASSSGLAGRTDTQYF.

The J gene is TRBJ2-3, the V gene TRBV18; no firm D call. Germline lookup yields CDR1 KGHSH and CDR2 LQKENI. The CDR3 sequence is 13 residues long. V gave up 5 bases and J gave up 0 bases, with 6 bases separating them. DNA of the CDR3: TGTGCCAGCTCATCCACTAGCACAGATACGCAGTATTTT. Translation gives CASSSTSTDTQYF. The entire variable domain, with the rest obtained from reference TRBV18 and TRBJ2-3, is as follows: NAGVMQNPRHLVRRRGQEARLRCSPMKGHSHVYWYRQLPEEGLKFMVYLQKENIIDESGMPKERFSAEFPKEGPSILRIQQVVRGDSAAYFCASSSTSTDTQYFGPGTRLTVL.

This chain joins TRBV11-2 and TRBJ2-2, with D hard to call. CDR1 is SGHAT and CDR2 is FQNNGV in the germline V gene. The length of the CDR3 is 11 residues. The V end was cut by 7 bases, the J end by 3 bases, with 3 bases between. The CDR3 coding sequence is TGTGCCAGCACTGACACCGGGGAGCTGTTTTTT. This translates into CASTDTGELFF.

The J gene is TRBJ1-2, the V gene TRBV27; 9 nucleotides align to TRBD1. The CDR3 has 15 residues. Germline CDR1 MNHEY, CDR2 SMNVEV (reference sequence). Trimming cost V 5 bases and J 3 bases; bases outside gene matches: 7. The DNA of the CDR3 is TGTGCCAGCAGTCCCGGGACAGGGCGCGACTATGGCTACACCTTC. This codes for CASSPGTGRDYGYTF.

This chain joins TRBV29-1 and TRBJ2-2; 8 bases are shared with TRBD2. The germline gives CDR1 SQVTM, CDR2 ANQGSEA. Trimming took 0 bases from V and 1 from J; bases not matched to a gene: 4. The CDR3 is 16 residues long. The CDR3 reads CSVEDPTSGNTGELFF. The CDR3 nucleotides are TGCAGCGTTGAAGATCCCACTAGCGGGAACACCGGGGAGCTGTTTTTT.

The chain employs TRBV4-1 and TRBJ1-2; D unresolved. Trimming cost V 4 bases and J 5 bases, with 8 bases left between them. The germline CDR1 and CDR2 sequences are MGHRA and YSYEKL. This CDR3 region has 12 residues. The CDR3 loop reads CASSPDGYGYTF. The CDR3 DNA reads as TGCGCCAGCAGCCCGGACGGATATGGCTACACCTTC.

CDR3 region: CASSYGGREQYF. The CDR3 region has the DNA TGTGCCAGCAGTTATGGGGGGCGGGAGCAGTACTTC. This chain joins TRBV27 and TRBJ2-7; D is perhaps TRBD1 or TRBD2 (6 bases each). The germline gives CDR1 MNHEY, CDR2 SMNVEV (reference sequence). V was pared by 4 bases and J by 7 bases, with 11 bases between. CDR3 size: 12 residues.

V usage is TRBV27 and J usage is TRBJ2-7, with 7 bases lining up with TRBD1. With V trimmed by 5 bases and J by 1 base, 5 bases remained unmatched. Germline-derived CDR1 and CDR2 are MNHEY and SMNVEV (reference sequence). The CDR3 consists of 14 residues. The CDR3 loop is CASSHRGGSYEQYF. CDR3 DNA: TGTGCCAGCAGTCACAGGGGCGGATCCTACGAGCAGTACTTC.

The rearrangement joins TRBV4-1 to TRBJ2-2; D possibly uses TRBD1 or TRBD2 (6 bases each). Germline V gene data show CDR1 as MGHRA and CDR2 as YSYEKL. V was trimmed by 1 base and J by 6 bases, leaving 21 bases between them. The CDR3 is 18 amino acids. The CDR3 DNA reads as TGCGCCAGCAGCCAAGGTACAGGCGGGGCAGGGGCCGCCGGGGAGCTGTTTTTT. Encoded protein: CASSQGTGGAGAAGELFF.

The chain links TRBV7-2 to TRBJ2-3; 15 nucleotides match TRBD2. The germline V gene encodes CDR1 SGHTA and CDR2 FQGNSA. This CDR3 spans 15 amino acids. V shed 4 bases, J shed 11 bases, and the junction held 7 bases outside the gene matches. The CDR3, as DNA: TGTGCCAGCAGCTCACCCCCGGGACTAGCGGGAGGGCAGTATTTT. It encodes CASSSPPGLAGGQYF.

This chain uses TRBV4-3 with TRBJ1-5; 7 bases are a match to TRBD1. V lost 1 base to trimming and J lost 6 bases; unmatched junction nucleotides: 6. Germline-derived CDR1 and CDR2 are LGHNA and YSLEER. CDR3 length: 15 amino acids. CDR3 in amino acids: CASSQVTGVGQPQHF. The CDR3 region has the DNA TGCGCCAGCAGCCAAGTTACAGGGGTGGGTCAGCCCCAGCATTTT.

The gene calls are TRBV5-4 and TRBJ2-5; 8 nucleotides align to TRBD2. Germline trimming cut 0 bases from V and 5 bases from J; bases unmatched to any gene: 9. CDR3 length equals 16 residues. Germline V gene lookup returns CDR1 SGHNT and CDR2 YYREEE (reference sequence). The CDR3 sequence is CASSLDGGASGETQYF. Here the CDR3 DNA reads TGTGCCAGCAGCTTGGACGGGGGGGCCTCCGGGGAGACCCAGTACTTC. The complete variable domain, with remaining parts taken from reference TRBV5-4 and TRBJ2-5, reads ETGVTQSPTHLIKTRGQQVTLRCSSQSGHNTVSWYQQALGQGPQFIFQYYREEENGRGNFPPRFSGLQFPNYSSELNVNALELDDSALYLCASSLDGGASGETQYFGPGTRLLVL.

The rearrangement links TRBV19 to TRBJ2-7, with TRBD2 matching over 9 bases. J lost 5 bases, V lost 5 bases, and 10 bases had no gene match. The CDR3 consists of 15 residues. From germline, CDR1 is LNHDA and CDR2 SQIVND (reference sequence). CDR3 bases: TGTGCCAGTAGTCCCACTAGCGGGCTCGGGAACGAGCAGTACTTC. Encoded protein: CASSPTSGLGNEQYF.

This sequence joins TRBV15 and TRBJ2-3, with no clear D. V shed 6 bases and J shed 1 base, with 8 bases lying between them. Germline V gene sequence: CDR1 LNHNV, CDR2 YYDKDF (reference sequence). The CDR3 covers 13 residues. The CDR3 sequence: CATRIRGTDTQYF. In nucleotides, the CDR3 is TGTGCCACCAGAATACGGGGCACAGATACGCAGTATTTT.

This clone is termed medium-sized. The J gene is TRBJ1-5, the V gene TRBV27; D uncertain. V was pared by 6 bases and J by 1 base, with 10 bases between. The germline CDR1 and CDR2 sequences are MNHEY and SMNVEV (reference sequence). The CDR3 has 14 amino acids. Here the CDR3 DNA reads TGTGCCAGCAGCCCCGATCGGAGCAATCAGCCCCAGCATTTT. It yields the protein CASSPDRSNQPQHF.

The chain carries TRBV28 and TRBJ2-1; 8 nucleotides agree with TRBD2. The CDR3 runs to 14 residues. Trimming removed 4 bases from V and 6 bases from J; junction bases left unmatched: 5. CDR1 is MDHEN, CDR2 SYDVKM, per germline. The CDR3: CASSSAGGPNEQFF. In nucleotides, the CDR3 is TGTGCCAGCAGTTCCGCGGGAGGACCCAATGAGCAGTTCTTC.

This chain connects TRBV14 to TRBJ2-7; perhaps TRBD1 as D (6 bases). This CDR3 comprises 11 residues. The germline CDR1 and CDR2 sequences are SGHDN and FVKESK. Trimming left V 8 bases short and J 2 bases short, with 7 bases between. CDR3 nucleotides: TGTGCCAGCGGACAGCCCTACGAGCAGTACTTC. This sequence encodes CASGQPYEQYF.

This clone is classed as medium-sized (0.01 to 0.1%). This chain uses TRBV4-2 with TRBJ2-7; 9 bases are shared with TRBD1. The CDR3 loop spans 14 amino acids. Per germline, CDR1 LGHNA and CDR2 YNFKEQ. Trimming cost V 1 base and J 3 bases; bases outside gene matches: 1. The CDR3 is CASSQGTGVYEQYF. The CDR3, as DNA: TGTGCCAGCAGCCAAGGGACAGGGGTCTACGAGCAGTACTTC.

V usage is TRBV7-9 and J usage is TRBJ2-3; TRBD2 matches 9 bases. V lost 2 bases and J lost 4; bases outside the gene matches: 4. CDR3 length: 15 residues. CDR1 is SEHNR and CDR2 is FQNEAQ in the germline V gene (reference sequence). The CDR3 region is CASSLSSGTPDTQYF. CDR3 DNA: TGTGCCAGCAGCTTATCTAGCGGGACCCCAGATACGCAGTATTTT.

V and J are TRBV9 and TRBJ2-5; D gene uncertain. The CDR3 runs to 15 residues. The V gene lost 0 bases and the J gene lost 0 bases, with 9 bases spanning the gap. Germline V CDR1 and CDR2: SGDLS, YYNGEE. The CDR3 region is CASSVGLGNQETQYF. The CDR3 coding sequence is TGTGCCAGCAGCGTAGGATTGGGCAACCAAGAGACCCAGTACTTC.

This clone is medium-sized within its sample. This rearrangement joins TRBV28 to TRBJ2-7; either TRBD1 or TRBD2 may fit D (5 bases each). CDR1 is MDHEN, CDR2 SYDVKM, per germline. V was clipped by 9 bases and J by 4 bases, with 13 bases between them. The CDR3 has 12 amino acids. Here the CDR3 DNA reads TGTGCCAGTACTGGGACGGAATACGAGCAGTACTTC. This translates into CASTGTEYEQYF.

The chain links TRBV7-8 to TRBJ2-1; 8 bases fit TRBD2. V dropped 1 base and J dropped 6; count of bases not matched to a gene: 5. Germline values: CDR1 SGHVS, CDR2 FQNEAQ. The CDR3 has 15 amino acids. CDR3 region: CASSLVAGGSNEQFF. CDR3 DNA sequence: TGTGCCAGCAGCTTAGTGGCGGGGGGAAGCAATGAGCAGTTCTTC.

The sample holds one count of this clone. The V call is TRBV19, the J call TRBJ1-2, with 9 bases matching TRBD1. The CDR3 contains 15 residues. After removal of 5 bases from V and 2 bases from J, the junction contained 6 bases not matched to a gene. Germline-derived CDR1 and CDR2 are LNHDA and SQIVND (reference sequence). The CDR3 nucleotides are TGTGCCAGTAGTCCAGGGACAGGGCCCAACTATGGCTACACCTTC. Protein: CASSPGTGPNYGYTF.

J is TRBJ1-2 and V is TRBV27; TRBD1 agrees at 7 bases. The CDR3 spans 14 residues. With 4 bases clipped from V and 6 bases from J, the junction kept 8 bases outside the gene matches. Per germline, CDR1 MNHEY and CDR2 SMNVEV (reference sequence). Here the CDR3 reads CASSSTGDRDGYTF. The CDR3, as DNA: TGTGCCAGCAGTTCCACAGGGGATAGGGATGGCTACACCTTC.

For the CDR3, the DNA is TGTGCCAGCACAGGGGCCCCCTACGAGCAGTACTTC. It encodes CASTGAPYEQYF. This rearrangement joins TRBV2 to TRBJ2-7, with D possibly being TRBD1 (6 bases). V lost 7 bases to trimming and J lost 2 bases, with 9 bases between them. The CDR3 is 12 residues long. CDR1 and CDR2 from the germline V gene are SNHLY and FYNNEI.

The chain carries TRBV7-6 and TRBJ2-7; the D gene is possibly TRBD2 (5 bases). The CDR3 runs to 16 residues. The V gene's germline CDR1 is SGHVS and CDR2 FNYEAQ. Trimming shortened V by 5 bases and J by 0 bases, and 17 bases separated the two germline ends. In DNA, the CDR3 is TGTGCCAGCAGCCCTCTACTTGGACTGACCTCCTACGAGCAGTACTTC. It is translated as CASSPLLGLTSYEQYF.

The chain couples TRBV6-4 to TRBJ2-1; maybe TRBD1 (6 bases). The germline CDR1 and CDR2 sequences are MRHNA and SNTAGT. With 0 bases removed from V and 14 bases from J, the gap between germline ends came to 11 bases. The CDR3 loop spans 12 amino acids. As DNA, the CDR3 is TGTGCCAGCAGTGACTCTAGCAGGGGAAAGTTCTTC. The encoded protein is CASSDSSRGKFF.

The rearrangement uses TRBV6-1 and TRBJ2-4; 8 bases map to TRBD2. CDR3 length: 15 amino acids. V dropped 2 bases and J dropped 0; count of bases not matched to a gene: 0. The germline V gene has CDR1 MNHNS and CDR2 SASEGT. The CDR3 nucleotides are TGTGCCAGCAGTGAACTAGCGGGAGCCAAAAACATTCAGTACTTC. Amino acids: CASSELAGAKNIQYF.

This rearrangement joins TRBV14 to TRBJ2-7; no firm D call. CDR1 is SGHDN and CDR2 is FVKESK in the germline V gene. The CDR3 extends over 15 amino acids. V was shortened by 4 bases and J by 0 bases, with 13 bases between the two germline ends. The CDR3 loop is CASSPQDTSSYEQYF. Written as DNA, the CDR3 is TGTGCCAGCAGCCCGCAAGACACAAGCTCCTACGAGCAGTACTTC.